The rows below give T cell receptor beta chains drawn from one sample of a study of T cell repertoires in cytomegalovirus infection. MiXCR, applied by TCRdb to the reads, yields one record per CDR3 protein. The table records a few hundred thousand distinct CDR3 sequences, approximately 9.5% of them present only once. Specimen: PBMCs. The receptors originated from a human donor in good health (CMV status not recorded). Some clones in this sample may be carry-over from other donors' samples. Each CDR3 is given with its conserved first and last residue. The D gene is left open where the match is weak. The size field is filled for only some rows; it gives once, few, many or a size class.

clone_size d_call j_call v_call cdr3_length cdr3_nt cdr3_aa
many NA TRBJ1-5 TRBV19 13 TGTGCCAGTAGCATCACCGGGAATCAGCCCCAGCATTTT CASSITGNQPQHF
few TRBD1 TRBJ1-1 TRBV4-1 14 TGCGCCAGCAGCCTCCCGACAGGGGGCACTGAAGCTTTCTTT CASSLPTGGTEAFF
many TRBD1 TRBJ1-1 TRBV4-3 14 TGCGCCAGCAGCCTATCGACAGGGGGCACTGAAGCTTTCTTT CASSLSTGGTEAFF
NA TRBD2 TRBJ2-1 TRBV4-2 24 TGTGCCAGCAGCCAAGGGTTTGGACTAGCGGGAGGGCGGGGCGGGGTGGGGTCATACAATGAGCAGTTCTTC CASSQGFGLAGGRGGVGSYNEQFF
NA TRBD1 TRBJ1-6 TRBV5-4 16 TGTGCCAGCAGCTTGGGAAACGGACAGGCGAATTCACCCCTCCACTTT CASSLGNGQANSPLHF
NA NA TRBJ2-1 TRBV28 16 TGTGCCAGCAGTTCGACAGGTTTCAGCTCCTACAATGAGCAGTTCTTC CASSSTGFSSYNEQFF
many NA TRBJ2-2 TRBV20-1 16 TGCAGTGCTAGAGATTGGGGGGACGGGGGCACCGGGGAGCTGTTTTTT CSARDWGDGGTGELFF
NA NA TRBJ1-3 TRBV28 10 TGTGCCAGCATTGGAAACACCATATATTTT CASIGNTIYF
NA TRBD1 TRBJ2-1 TRBV19 14 TGTGCCAGTAGCCCCGGGACAGGGGTGACCCCGCAGTTCTTC CASSPGTGVTPQFF
few TRBD1 TRBJ1-2 TRBV20-1 14 TGCAGTGCTATCCCCAAAGACAGGGGGCTTGGCTACACCTTC CSAIPKDRGLGYTF
NA NA TRBJ1-2 TRBV6-6 11 TGTGCCAGCACTACCGGAGGTGGCTACACCTTC CASTTGGGYTF
many NA TRBJ2-2 TRBV6-1 14 TGTGCCAGCAGTTTACACAGGGCCACCGGGGAGCTGTTTTTT CASSLHRATGELFF
NA NA TRBJ1-5 TRBV6-6 12 TGTGCCAGCAGCCATCCCGACAGCCCCCAGCATTTT CASSHPDSPQHF
NA NA TRBJ2-2 TRBV20-1 10 TGCAGTGCTAGCACCGGGGAGCTGTTTTTT CSASTGELFF
few TRBD2 TRBJ2-1 TRBV6-2/TRBV6-3 16 TGTGCCAGCAGTTACAACCGGGGGGGCCTTGTCGATGAGCAGTTCTTC CASSYNRGGLVDEQFF
many NA TRBJ2-1 TRBV7-8 16 TGTGCCAGCAGCGCCCCGGGGGGACACTCCTACAATGAGCAGTTCTTC CASSAPGGHSYNEQFF
few TRBD1 TRBJ2-6 TRBV12-3/TRBV12-4 15 TGTGCCAGCAGTGGGACAGACTCTGGGGCCAACGTCCTGACTTTC CASSGTDSGANVLTF
many NA TRBJ1-6 TRBV7-2 18 TGTGCCAGCAGCTTGTTAAAGGGCTTCAGCTCCTATAATTCACCCCTCCACTTT CASSLLKGFSSYNSPLHF
many TRBD2 TRBJ2-5 TRBV12-3/TRBV12-4 18 TGTGCCAGCAGCCGGACTAGCGGGGATGATCTGGGCCAAGAGACCCAGTACTTC CASSRTSGDDLGQETQYF
NA NA TRBJ2-4 TRBV28 14 TGTGCCAGCACCCTCGGGGGTAGCAAAAACATTCAGTACTTC CASTLGGSKNIQYF
NA TRBD2 TRBJ2-1 TRBV4-1 17 TGCGCCAGCAGCCAAGCCATGACTAGCGGGACTAACAATGAGCAGTTCTTC CASSQAMTSGTNNEQFF
NA NA TRBJ1-4 TRBV20-1 14 TGCAGTGCTAGAGTAACAGATGGTAGCAAAAAACTGTTTTTT CSARVTDGSKKLFF
few TRBD1 TRBJ2-4 TRBV7-2 13 TGTGCCAGCAGCAATGACAGGGCAAACATTCAGTACTTC CASSNDRANIQYF
NA NA TRBJ2-6 TRBV27 14 TGTGCCAGCAGTGGACTAACTGGGGCCAACGTCCTGACTTTC CASSGLTGANVLTF
many TRBD2 TRBJ2-1 TRBV6-2/TRBV6-3 15 TGTGCCAGCAGAGTCGCCGGGGGGGCCCGGAATGAGCAGTTCTTC CASRVAGGARNEQFF
many TRBD2 TRBJ2-3 TRBV19 14 TGTGCCAGTACTAGCGGGAGGAGGTCAGATACGCAGTATTTT CASTSGRRSDTQYF
few TRBD1 TRBJ1-5 TRBV28 13 TGTGCCAGCAGTTACAGGGGTCGTCAGCCCCAGCATTTT CASSYRGRQPQHF
few NA TRBJ2-7 TRBV24-1 13 TGTGCCACCAGTGACCCAAACAGGGACGAGCAGTACTTC CATSDPNRDEQYF
NA NA TRBJ2-1 TRBV29-1 12 TGCAGCACCACTACCTCCTACAATGAGCAGTTCTTC CSTTTSYNEQFF
few TRBD1 TRBJ2-1 TRBV18 17 TGTGCCAGCTCACCACGGACAGGAGCAGGGTCCTACAATGAGCAGTTCTTC CASSPRTGAGSYNEQFF
many TRBD2 TRBJ2-3 TRBV12-3/TRBV12-4 13 TGTGCCAGCAGGGGCGGGAGGACAGATACGCAGTATTTT CASRGGRTDTQYF
many TRBD1 TRBJ1-1 TRBV7-2 13 TGTGCCACCTCGGGGGACAGGGGGCGAGAAGCTTTCTTT CATSGDRGREAFF
few NA TRBJ1-5 TRBV6-5 15 TGTGCCAGCAGTTACGGATTGGGGGGCGGCCAGCCCCAGCATTTT CASSYGLGGGQPQHF
NA TRBD2 TRBJ2-7 TRBV25-1 15 TGTGCCAGCAGTGAGCGGACTAGCGGGGGGTACGAGCAGTACTTC CASSERTSGGYEQYF
NA NA TRBJ1-2 TRBV12-3/TRBV12-4 12 TGTGCCAGCACCGGAGGAGGAGGGGGCTACACCTTC CASTGGGGGYTF
once NA TRBJ2-7 TRBV5-1 13 TGCGCCAGCAGCCCCAACGCGGGGAGCGAGCAGTACTTC CASSPNAGSEQYF
many TRBD2 TRBJ2-1 TRBV6-2/TRBV6-3 16 TGTGCCAGCAGCCTTCCCGGGACTAGCGGCTACAATGAGCAGTTCTTC CASSLPGTSGYNEQFF
many NA TRBJ2-1 TRBV2 11 TGTGCCAGCAGAGAGGGGGGAGGTCTGTTCTTC CASREGGGLFF
many TRBD2 TRBJ2-5 TRBV5-4 14 TGTGCCAGCACTATAGCGGGGGAGAAGGGGACCCAGTACTTC CASTIAGEKGTQYF
many TRBD1 TRBJ2-7 TRBV28 14 TGTGCCAGCAGTTTAAGAGGGGGCCCCTACGAGCAGTACTTC CASSLRGGPYEQYF
many TRBD2 TRBJ2-5 TRBV7-2 18 TGTGCCAGCAGCTTTCGACTAGCGGGAGCGGTCCCGTGGGAGACCCAGTACTTC CASSFRLAGAVPWETQYF
NA NA TRBJ1-1 TRBV14 16 TGTGCCAGCAGCCATAGGCTGGGGGGCACAAAAACTGAAGCTTTCTTT CASSHRLGGTKTEAFF
many NA TRBJ2-5 TRBV7-2 14 TGTGCCAGCAGCTTACAACTGATCCAAGAGACCCAGTACTTC CASSLQLIQETQYF
many TRBD2 TRBJ2-7 TRBV11-2 15 TGTGCCAGCAGCTTCCGGACTAGCGGATTCTACGAGCAGTACTTC CASSFRTSGFYEQYF
many TRBD2 TRBJ2-3 TRBV3-1 16 TGTGCCAGCAGCCTCCGGACTAGCGGGAGAAGAGATACGCAGTATTTT CASSLRTSGRRDTQYF
few NA TRBJ1-2 TRBV20-1 14 TGCAGTGCTGGGAGGAAGGAGCTCTCCTATGGCTACACCTTC CSAGRKELSYGYTF
many NA TRBJ1-1 TRBV12-3/TRBV12-4 15 TGTGCCAGCAGTCCTCAGGGAAACCTGAACACTGAAGCTTTCTTT CASSPQGNLNTEAFF
many TRBD1 TRBJ1-4 TRBV7-2 21 TGTGCCAGCAGCCCACACCCCTTTGGACAGGGGATTGGCTACACGAATGAAAAACTGTTTTTT CASSPHPFGQGIGYTNEKLFF
NA TRBD2 TRBJ2-5 TRBV20-1 15 TGCAGTGCCCCCCCCGGGGGGGGATGGCAAGAGACCCAGTACTTC CSAPPGGGWQETQYF
NA NA TRBJ2-7 TRBV7-6 15 TGTGCCAGCAGCTTAGCCCCCGGGGGAGGCAACGAGCAGTACTTC CASSLAPGGGNEQYF
few NA TRBJ2-1 TRBV5-4 13 TGTGCCAGCAGTTCTGACCGGGGGGCCGAGCAGTTCTTC CASSSDRGAEQFF
many NA TRBJ1-1 TRBV6-1 14 TGTGCCAGCAGTGAATCGATCATTAACACTGAAGCTTTCTTT CASSESIINTEAFF
NA TRBD1 TRBJ2-5 TRBV6-1 13 TGTGCCAGCGGGACAGGGACCCAAGGGACCCAGTACTTC CASGTGTQGTQYF
few NA TRBJ2-2 TRBV15 13 TGTGCCACCAGCACCCCAACACCCGGGGAGCTGTTTTTT CATSTPTPGELFF
few NA TRBJ1-1 TRBV14 14 TGTGCCAGCAGCCGGACGGGGGCTGTCACTGAAGCTTTCTTT CASSRTGAVTEAFF
few NA TRBJ1-2 TRBV7-2 15 TGTGCCAGCAGCTTAGGGGGGGCGGGTGGGAATGGCTACACCTTC CASSLGGAGGNGYTF
NA NA TRBJ1-2 TRBV7-2 14 TGTGCCAGCACCCTGGGTGGCGGACTCTATGGCTACACCTTC CASTLGGGLYGYTF
NA NA TRBJ1-2 TRBV6-2/TRBV6-3 13 TGTGCCAGCAGTTACTCGACAAGGGCCGGCTACACCTTC CASSYSTRAGYTF